This T cell receptor (beta chain) was sequenced during a study of T-cell reconstitution after alpha-beta-depleted transplantation in children. Notes on the study in general: Diversity of TCRbeta at day 60 was high in some patients, arising from surviving recipient T cells and thymic progenitors. T-cell counts and diversity at one year following transplant were attributed mainly to newly produced T cells. About two months after transplant, alpha-beta T cells reportedly came from several hundred expanded graft clones.

Unique molecular identifiers were used to barcode this TCRbeta library. Using its own MiXCR run on the PCR reads, TCRdb lists one record per CDR3 protein. The profile shows around 580,000 distinct CDR3 sequences, about 21% of them singletons. Germline lookup yields CDR1 MNHEY and CDR2 SVGAGI. V was shortened by 8 bases and J by 0 bases, with 10 bases between the two germline ends. The CDR3 sequence is 13 residues long. This clonotype came up many times. Its cognate antigen is unknown. The chain joins TRBV6-5 to TRBJ1-2; D ambiguous. The sequence came from a boy less than two years old who had a stem cell transplant for acute myeloid leukemia, so the T cells may come from the graft donor. The sequencing used PBMCs, mostly from graft donor cells, collected 360 days after TCRalphabeta/CD19-depleted stem cell transplant. This chain's CDR3 is CASRLETNYGYTF. In DNA, the CDR3 is TGTGCCAGCCGGCTAGAAACTAACTATGGCTACACCTTC.